Shown below are 9 T cell receptor beta chains from a single sample sequenced in a study of blood T cells in healthy people across ages. With a J-beta primer mix and a sample-barcoded 5' primer, a second PCR ran about 7 to 12 cycles. TCRdb reprocessed the 5' RACE reads with MiXCR, giving one entry per CDR3 protein. The table records over a million distinct CDR3 sequences, about 42% of them present only once. Input material: blood. The receptor source for this set is a woman younger than 30 in good health.

This clonotype was counted between two and nine times. The V gene is TRBV20-1, the J gene TRBJ2-7, with 9 bases aligning to TRBD2. This CDR3 is built from 18 residues. Germline V gives CDR1 DFQATT, CDR2 SNEGSKA (reference sequence). Losses at the gene ends were 6 bases for V and 3 bases for J; bases not matched to a gene: 21. CDR3 DNA: TGCAGTGCCCAAACCTGGACTAGCGCCGGTACATCGGACTACGAGCAGTACTTC. This sequence encodes CSAQTWTSAGTSDYEQYF.

V and J are TRBV7-2 and TRBJ2-5; possible D gene TRBD2, 5 bases. Deletions cut 5 bases from V and 11 bases from J, with 18 bases between. CDR3 length equals 13 residues. CDR1 and CDR2 (germline): SGHTA, FQGNSA. The CDR3 region is CASSRESYNGQYF. The DNA for the CDR3 is TGTGCCAGCAGCCGGGAATCCTACAATGGGCAGTACTTC.

This clonotype was counted between two and nine times. The chain couples TRBV18 to TRBJ1-4; D is possibly TRBD1 (6 bases). Trimming took 1 base from V and 7 from J, leaving 10 bases between them. The V gene's germline CDR1 is KGHSH and CDR2 LQKENI. The length of the CDR3 is 14 residues. The CDR3 coding sequence is TGTGCCAGCTCACCACTCAGGGGAACTGAAAAACTGTTTTTT. Amino acid sequence: CASSPLRGTEKLFF.

There are a few counts of this clonotype. The J gene is TRBJ1-2, the V gene TRBV29-1; no definite D call. This CDR3 has 13 residues. Germline V gene data show CDR1 as SQVTM and CDR2 as ANQGSEA. Trimming took 7 bases from V and 4 from J, leaving 16 bases between them. CDR3 nucleotides: TGCAGCGCGGAGGGTTTCCTAGCCTATGGCTACACCTTC. Encoded protein: CSAEGFLAYGYTF.

The genes are TRBV7-2 and TRBJ1-1; D is unresolved. V lost 1 base and J lost 5, with 8 bases in between. Per the germline V gene, CDR1 is SGHTA and CDR2 is FQGNSA. The CDR3 runs 13 residues. In nucleotides, the CDR3 is TGTGCCAGCAGCTTAGAACCCCGGACTGAAGCTTTCTTT. It specifies CASSLEPRTEAFF.

This clonotype has just a few counts. This chain links TRBV12-3 or TRBV12-4 with TRBJ1-2; unclear D gene. This CDR3 is built from 11 residues. Trimming removed 4 bases at V and 11 bases at J, with 11 bases between. The CDR3, as DNA: TGTGCCAGCAGTTATCATGTCGCATACACCTTC. This sequence encodes CASSYHVAYTF.

The V and J genes are TRBV7-2 and TRBJ2-7; D is ambiguous. V gave up 0 bases and J gave up 2 bases, with 11 bases separating them. CDR3 length equals 15 residues. Germline values: CDR1 SGHTA, CDR2 FQGNSA. This CDR3 is CASSLATGLTYEQYF. The DNA for the CDR3 is TGTGCCAGCAGCTTAGCGACGGGTTTAACCTACGAGCAGTACTTC.

This clonotype has just a few counts. The V and J genes are TRBV29-1 and TRBJ2-4; D unresolved. Per germline, CDR1 SQVTM and CDR2 ANQGSEA. CDR3 length: 14 amino acids. The V end was cut by 6 bases, the J end by 5 bases, with 17 bases between. The CDR3 DNA follows: TGCAGCGTAAAGAGGACGGTGGGTCAAAACATTCAGTACTTC. Amino acid sequence: CSVKRTVGQNIQYF.

V usage is TRBV14 and J usage is TRBJ2-3, with TRBD1 identical over 10 bases. CDR1 SGHDN and CDR2 FVKESK come from the germline V gene. The CDR3 extends over 17 amino acids. The ends lost 4 bases at V and 6 bases at J; junction bases unmatched: 13. Here the CDR3 DNA reads TGTGCCAGCAGCCTACGGGTCGGGGACAGGGGTTACGATACGCAGTATTTT. Its protein product is CASSLRVGDRGYDTQYF.